The 2 T cell receptor beta chains given below trace back to one sample, sequenced in a study of CD8 T cells in ankylosing spondylitis. TCRdb itself ran the 5' RACE reads through MiXCR, one entry per CDR3 protein. The repertoire includes some 200,000 distinct CDR3 sequences, roughly 20% of them detected once, and 4.3% sits in the top ten. Sequenced material: blood, either unsorted or a sorted T cell fraction (not recorded which). These receptor sequences come from a male donor between 5 and 29 years old with ankylosing spondylitis or in good health (not recorded which).

J is TRBJ2-1 and V is TRBV29-1; D is possibly TRBD2 (6 bases). CDR1 and CDR2 (germline): SQVTM, ANQGSEA. CDR3 size: 14 residues. V lost 7 bases, J lost 0 bases, and 13 bases lay in between. The CDR3 DNA reads as TGCAGCGCCACTAGCCGGAGCTCCTACAATGAGCAGTTCTTC. This sequence encodes CSATSRSSYNEQFF.

This clonotype came up many times. The chain combines TRBV5-5 with TRBJ1-2; D is unresolved. Germline V CDR1 and CDR2: SGHKS, YYEKEE (reference sequence). The ends were cut back, 0 bases at V and 3 bases at J, with 9 bases in the middle. This CDR3 contains 14 residues. CDR3 nucleotides: TGTGCCAGCAGCTTGGTAGGGAATGACTATGGCTACACCTTC. As protein: CASSLVGNDYGYTF.